The rows below give T cell receptor beta chains drawn from one sample of a study of TIL therapy for anti-PD-1-resistant metastatic lung cancer. Clones were read by immunoSEQ multiplex PCR, and TCRdb kept only the in-frame ones, dropping some. In the table there are 5,900 or so clones, roughly 64% of which are singletons. Sequenced material: tumor tissue, taken at baseline. The receptors shown here come from a person aged 25 to 80 with non-small cell lung cancer. The CDR3 runs from the conserved cysteine through the conserved F or W. A D gene is named only where the DNA matches it firmly. The size of a clone is reported for some rows only, either as once, few or many, or as a class for expanded clones.

- | few | TRBJ2-2 | 15 | TRBV6-5 | CASRQGGPNTGELFF | TGTGCCAGCAGACAGGGGGGGCCGAACACCGGGGAGCTGTTTTTT
- | large | TRBJ2-1 | 13 | TRBV5-1 | CASSLDRVIEQFF | TGCGCCAGCAGCTTGGACAGGGTCATTGAGCAGTTCTTC
- | - | TRBJ2-1 | 13 | TRBV6-4 | CASSETSLSKQFF | TGTGCCAGCAGTGAGACTAGTCTTAGTAAGCAGTTCTTC
- | - | TRBJ1-6 | 13 | TRBV25-1 | CASSAIRDSPLHF | TGTGCCAGCAGTGCCATTAGGGACTCACCCCTCCACTTT
- | - | TRBJ2-6 | 15 | TRBV5-6 | CASSLGLSGANVLTF | TGTGCCAGCAGCTTGGGGCTCTCTGGGGCCAACGTCCTGACTTTC
- | - | TRBJ1-5 | 13 | TRBV5-5 | CASSLGWAQPQHF | TGTGCCAGCAGCTTGGGATGGGCTCAGCCCCAGCATTTT
TRBD1 | - | TRBJ1-4 | 14 | TRBV7-2 | CASSFGQGLEKLFF | TGTGCCAGCAGCTTTGGACAGGGGCTTGAAAAACTGTTTTTT
TRBD2 | - | TRBJ2-4 | 16 | TRBV9 | CASSAGLAGALSIQYF | TGTGCCAGCAGCGCGGGACTAGCGGGGGCTTTGAGCATTCAGTACTTC
- | - | TRBJ1-1 | 12 | TRBV6-1 | CASSEAPEGAFF | TGTGCCAGCAGTGAAGCACCCGAAGGGGCTTTCTTT
- | - | TRBJ1-2 | 15 | TRBV24-1 | CATSDSGTLNYGYTF | TGTGCCACCAGTGACTCCGGGACACTGAACTATGGCTACACCTTC
- | - | TRBJ2-5 | 12 | TRBV5-6 | CASMWAQETQYF | TGTGCCAGCATGTGGGCTCAAGAGACCCAGTACTTC
- | - | TRBJ2-7 | 12 | TRBV20-1 | CSASAAPYEQYF | TGCAGTGCTAGTGCTGCCCCCTACGAGCAGTACTTC
- | once | TRBJ1-2 | 14 | TRBV5-6 | CASSSTGGGYGYTF | TGTGCCAGCAGCTCAACCGGGGGAGGCTATGGCTACACCTTC
- | - | TRBJ1-1 | 14 | TRBV6-5 | CASNPPRGNTEAFF | TGTGCCAGCAATCCTCCCAGGGGCAACACTGAAGCTTTCTTT
- | few | TRBJ2-6 | 15 | TRBV6-5 | CASTDGGSGANVLTF | TGTGCCAGCACCGACGGCGGTTCTGGGGCCAACGTCCTGACTTTC
TRBD1 | few | TRBJ1-4 | 14 | TRBV2 | CASSATGRNEKLFF | TGTGCCAGCAGTGCGACAGGGAGAAATGAAAAACTGTTTTTT